This passage covers 16 T cell receptor beta chains from one sample sequenced in a study of blood T cell repertoires in COVID-19. The assay was immunoSEQ multiplex PCR, and TCRdb's table has in-frame clones only and misses some. The sample has some 40,000 clones, almost 85% seen once. The sequenced material came from peripheral blood. The receptor source for this set is a human donor in a cohort sampled during active COVID-19.

The chain recombines TRBV30 with TRBJ1-5; D uncertain. Looked up from germline, CDR1 is GTSNPN and CDR2 is SVGIG (reference sequence). Trimming left V 2 bases short and J 4 bases short, with 9 bases between. This CDR3 is built from 13 residues. The CDR3 protein is CAWSMGRNQPQHF. As DNA, the CDR3 is TGTGCCTGGAGTATGGGGAGGAATCAGCCCCAGCATTTT.

The rearrangement uses TRBV28 and TRBJ2-2, with 9 positions matching TRBD1. V lost 8 bases and J lost 5; bases outside the gene matches: 6. The CDR3 covers 14 residues. The V gene's germline CDR1 is MDHEN and CDR2 SYDVKM. In DNA, the CDR3 is TGTGCCAGCCAGACAGGGGGATCGACCGGGGAGCTGTTTTTT. This codes for CASQTGGSTGELFF.

This clone appeared a single time. V is TRBV28 and J is TRBJ2-5; TRBD2 matches 12 bases. This CDR3 region has 18 residues. Germline lookup yields CDR1 MDHEN and CDR2 SYDVKM. The V segment lost 5 bases and the J segment 5 bases; nucleotides outside the gene matches: 15. This CDR3 is CASSTPLAGGPWGETQYF. The CDR3 DNA sequence: TGTGCCAGCAGTACCCCCCTAGCGGGAGGGCCTTGGGGGGAGACCCAGTACTTC.

The CDR3 is CASSRQGLAFF. The CDR3 nucleotides are TGTGCCAGCAGCCGACAGGGTTTGGCTTTCTTT. J is TRBJ1-1 and V is TRBV5-6; 7 bases align to TRBD1. Germline values: CDR1 SGHDT, CDR2 YYEEEE. Trimming at V came to 4 bases and at J to 11 bases, leaving 5 bases not matched to a gene. CDR3 size: 11 residues.

This clone was seen only once. The chain uses TRBV30 and TRBJ1-1; tentatively, D is TRBD1 (5 bases). Trimming stripped 4 bases from V and 3 bases from J, with 12 bases between. This CDR3 region has 13 residues. Germline CDR1 and CDR2: GTSNPN and SVGIG (reference sequence). CDR3 bases: TGTGCCTGGACACAACAGGTAGACACTGAAGCTTTCTTT. It is translated as CAWTQQVDTEAFF.

This chain links TRBV19 with TRBJ2-3, with a possible D match to TRBD2 (5 bases). Germline CDR1 LNHDA, CDR2 SQIVND (reference sequence). The CDR3 sequence is 14 residues long. V lost 4 bases and J lost 2, with 10 bases in between. The CDR3 nucleotides read TGTGCCAGTAGTACGAAACGGGACACAGATACGCAGTATTTT. Translating it yields CASSTKRDTDTQYF.

The chain combines TRBV6-4 with TRBJ1-2, with D tentatively TRBD1 (6 bases). CDR1 is MRHNA, CDR2 SNTAGT, per germline. The CDR3 is 13 amino acids. Trimming left V 4 bases short and J 8 bases short, with 14 bases between. The CDR3 spells CASSVEGEGGYTF. CDR3 coding DNA: TGTGCCAGCAGTGTTGAGGGGGAAGGGGGCTACACCTTC.

DNA of the CDR3: TGTGCCACCAGCAGAGATCTGACCACGCGGGAGTATGGCTACACCTTC. Its translation is CATSRDLTTREYGYTF. The chain couples TRBV15 to TRBJ1-2, with unresolved D. This CDR3 spans 16 amino acids. V lost 0 bases, J lost 5 bases, and 16 bases lay in between. Germline CDR1 LNHNV, CDR2 YYDKDF (reference sequence).

In its sample, this clone was seen once. This sequence joins TRBV21-1 and TRBJ1-1; the D call of TRBD1 is as the table states it, not checked on the DNA. TRBV21-1 corresponds to a pseudogene. This CDR3 has 15 amino acids. CDR3: CASSKVTGVNTEAFF. The CDR3 DNA sequence: TGTGCCAGCAGCAAAGTAACAGGGGTGAACACTGAAGCTTTCTTT.

The chain recombines TRBV18 with TRBJ1-2; 8 nucleotides agree with TRBD1. With V trimmed by 2 bases and J by 1 base, 3 bases remained unmatched. The CDR3 length is 15 residues. Germline lookup yields CDR1 KGHSH and CDR2 LQKENI. CDR3 protein: CASSPNTGGNYGYTF. As DNA, the CDR3 is TGTGCCAGCTCACCAAACACAGGGGGTAACTATGGCTACACCTTC.

This clone turned up a few times. V and J are TRBV6-5 and TRBJ2-7; D may be TRBD2 (5 bases). Trimming removed 6 bases from V and 5 bases from J, with 14 bases in between. Germline assignment: CDR1 MNHEY and CDR2 SVGAGI. CDR3 length equals 13 residues. The CDR3 loop is CASSLRLRDEQYF. CDR3 nucleotide sequence: TGTGCCAGCAGCTTGAGACTGCGGGACGAGCAGTACTTC.

V usage is TRBV19 and J usage is TRBJ2-1, with a weak D call TRBD1 (11 bases). V was trimmed by 5 bases and J by 5 bases, leaving 28 bases between them. Germline lookup yields CDR1 LNHDA and CDR2 SQIVND (reference sequence). The CDR3 sequence is 19 residues long. The CDR3 is CASSSDRGQIAGGNNEQFF. CDR3 coding DNA: TGTGCCAGTAGTTCGGACAGGGGGCAGATAGCGGGAGGCAACAATGAGCAGTTCTTC.

The CDR3 sequence is CASSPPGRVNLDEQYF. The CDR3 nucleotides read TGTGCCAGCTCACCACCGGGCAGGGTTAATTTGGACGAGCAGTACTTC. The chain combines TRBV18 with TRBJ2-7; a weak D match, TRBD1 (5 bases). Trimming stripped 0 bases from V and 5 bases from J, with 17 bases between. The CDR3 consists of 16 residues. Per the germline V gene, CDR1 is KGHSH and CDR2 is LQKENI.

The CDR3 here is CASSEFRTGGHEQYF. In DNA form, the CDR3 reads TGTGCCAGCAGTGAATTTAGGACAGGGGGTCACGAGCAGTACTTC. V usage is TRBV2 and J usage is TRBJ2-7, with 10 bases aligning to TRBD1. Germline loops: CDR1 SNHLY, CDR2 FYNNEI. The CDR3 length is 15 residues. Trimming removed 2 bases from V and 5 bases from J; junction bases left unmatched: 6.

The V and J genes are TRBV15 and TRBJ2-7; 10 positions match TRBD1. This CDR3 spans 17 amino acids. V lost 0 bases to trimming and J lost 0 bases; unmatched junction nucleotides: 5. Germline loops: CDR1 LNHNV, CDR2 YYDKDF (reference sequence). The CDR3 coding sequence is TGTGCCACCAGCAGAGACTCGGGACAGGGGATCTCCTACGAGCAGTACTTC. The encoded protein is CATSRDSGQGISYEQYF.

The chain combines TRBV27 with TRBJ2-1; D gene unclear. V was pared by 8 bases and J by 7 bases, with 9 bases between. Looked up from germline, CDR1 is MNHEY and CDR2 is SMNVEV (reference sequence). CDR3 length: 11 residues. The CDR3 coding sequence is TGTGCCAGCCACACCCAAAATGAGCAGTTCTTC. This gives the protein CASHTQNEQFF.